What follows describes a single TCR beta chain. Its antigen is unidentified. This specimen comes from a study of T cells after posttransplantation cyclophosphamide. Study-wide results and limits: After PTCy, TRB diversity resembled that of CNI/methotrexate controls.

Some clones are missing from TCRdb's copy, which holds only in-frame ones; the method was immunoSEQ multiplex PCR. The table records roughly 12,000 clones, about 95% of them present only once. Sequencing was performed on naive CD8+ T cells sorted from PBMCs. This receptor was identified in a man aged 30-40 years in good health and a related stem cell transplant donor.

The DNA of the CDR3 is TGCGCCAGCAGCCAACTTGTCCCGGGACAGGGGGCTGTCCACGAGCAGTACTTC. Its translation is CASSQLVPGQGAVHEQYF. The chain joins TRBV4-3 to TRBJ2-7, with TRBD1 matching 12 bases. Per germline, CDR1 LGHNA and CDR2 YSLEER. J was trimmed by 5 bases and V by 2 bases; bases with no gene match: 13. The CDR3 extends over 18 amino acids.